What follows are 26 T cell receptor beta chains derived from one specimen sequenced in a study of blood T cell repertoires in COVID-19. TCRdb's copy holds only in-frame clones and misses some; the assay was immunoSEQ multiplex PCR. This sample has around 370,000 clones, with about nine tenths found just once. The sample taken for sequencing was peripheral blood. These receptors were collected from a woman aged 70-85 years with COVID-19, enrolled during active disease.

In this sample, this clone turned up once. The chain couples TRBV27 to TRBJ2-3, with 13 bases aligning to TRBD2. The V and J ends lost 5 bases and 6 bases, in that order; junction bases with no gene match: 8. CDR1 is MNHEY, CDR2 SMNVEV, per germline (reference sequence). This CDR3 comprises 16 residues. CDR3 DNA sequence: TGTGCCAGCAGTATACTAGCGGGGGGGCCAGCCGATACGCAGTATTTT. Its protein product is CASSILAGGPADTQYF.

This rearrangement joins TRBV7-9 to TRBJ2-7, with 10 bases lining up with TRBD1. The CDR3 runs 16 residues. Germline values: CDR1 SEHNR, CDR2 FQNEAQ (reference sequence). The trim removed 1 base at V and 2 bases at J, leaving 5 bases unmatched. CDR3 protein: CASSLEADRGTYEQYF. The CDR3, as DNA: TGTGCCAGCAGCTTAGAAGCGGACAGGGGGACCTACGAGCAGTACTTC.

The table lists this clone with a count of one. The rearrangement uses TRBV24-1 and TRBJ1-2; tentatively, D is TRBD1 (5 bases). Germline assignment: CDR1 KGHDR and CDR2 SFDVKD. The CDR3 runs to 14 residues. Trimming took 4 bases from V and 2 from J, leaving 10 bases between them. CDR3 in amino acids: CATSDSDRNYGYTF. For the CDR3, the DNA is TGTGCCACCAGTGACTCAGACAGAAACTATGGCTACACCTTC.

The chain combines TRBV6-2 or TRBV6-3 with TRBJ1-1; 7 bases fit TRBD1. The CDR3 sequence is 14 residues long. Germline lookup yields CDR1 MNHEY and CDR2 SVGEGT. The V gene end was trimmed by 7 bases and the J gene end by 6 bases; junction bases not matched to a gene: 11. CDR3 nucleotides: TGTGCCAGCACCCCGTCCGGGACAGTCCCTGAAGCTTTCTTT. Translated: CASTPSGTVPEAFF.

V is TRBV28 and J is TRBJ2-3, with TRBD2 matching over 9 bases. The V and J ends lost 8 bases and 4 bases, in that order; junction bases with no gene match: 4. Germline CDR1 and CDR2: MDHEN and SYDVKM. This CDR3 spans 13 amino acids. CDR3 region: CASWTSVPDTQYF. As DNA, the CDR3 is TGTGCCAGCTGGACTAGCGTCCCAGATACGCAGTATTTT.

The rearrangement links TRBV5-8 to TRBJ1-4; the D is unclear. Trimming pared 1 base from V and 4 bases from J, leaving 11 bases between. This CDR3 has 15 residues. CDR1 is SGHTS, CDR2 YDEGEE, per germline. CDR3: CASSLWGGNNEKLFF. CDR3 DNA: TGTGCCAGCAGCTTGTGGGGAGGGAATAATGAAAAACTGTTTTTT.

The V and J genes are TRBV9 and TRBJ2-2, with a weak D call TRBD2 (5 bases). V lost 5 bases and J 5 bases, leaving 13 bases between the germline ends. In germline, CDR1 is SGDLS, CDR2 YYNGEE. The CDR3 has 14 amino acids. The DNA for the CDR3 is TGTGCCAGCAGAATTTCCCGGGAAACCGGGGAGCTGTTTTTT. It codes for CASRISRETGELFF.

The CDR3 nucleotides are TGTGCCAGCAGGTTGATGGGGGCGCCCTACGAGCAGTACTTC. Residues: CASRLMGAPYEQYF. This rearrangement joins TRBV27 to TRBJ2-7; a possible D gene is TRBD1 (6 bases). This CDR3 spans 14 amino acids. V dropped 6 bases and J dropped 2 bases, with 14 bases sitting between them. Germline V gene data show CDR1 as MNHEY and CDR2 as SMNVEV (reference sequence).

The chain recombines TRBV27 with TRBJ1-1, with no clear D. V was cut by 6 bases and J by 1 base, with 6 bases left in between. Germline values: CDR1 MNHEY, CDR2 SMNVEV (reference sequence). This CDR3 spans 12 amino acids. The DNA for the CDR3 is TGTGCCAGCAGAGAGGGGAACACTGAAGCTTTCTTT. Protein: CASREGNTEAFF.

V gene TRBV4-1 combines with J gene TRBJ2-2; a weak D match, TRBD2 (5 bases). The V end was cut by 4 bases, the J end by 1 base, with 7 bases between. The CDR3 sequence is 14 residues long. CDR1 and CDR2 (germline): MGHRA, YSYEKL. The CDR3, as DNA: TGCGCCAGCAGCCTCGGGGAGAACACCGGGGAGCTGTTTTTT. It encodes CASSLGENTGELFF.

The V call is TRBV2, the J call TRBJ1-2; unclear D gene. CDR3 size: 15 residues. V was cut by 2 bases and J by 4 bases, with 14 bases left in between. The germline V gene encodes CDR1 SNHLY and CDR2 FYNNEI. CDR3: CASSEHPQSPYGYTF. The CDR3 DNA is TGTGCCAGCAGTGAACACCCGCAGTCCCCCTATGGCTACACCTTC.

For the CDR3, the DNA is TGTGCCAGCACCTCAGCGGGGGCCAGCCAAGAGACCCAGTACTTC. As protein: CASTSAGASQETQYF. This sequence joins TRBV7-9 and TRBJ2-5; 8 bases align to TRBD2. CDR3 length: 15 residues. V lost 7 bases and J lost 1; bases outside the gene matches: 8. The V gene's germline CDR1 is SEHNR and CDR2 FQNEAQ (reference sequence). Combining the CDR3 with reference TRBV7-9 and TRBJ2-5 gives the whole variable domain DTGVSQNPRHKITKRGQNVTFRCDPISEHNRLYWYRQTLGQGPEFLTYFQNEAQLEKSRLLSDRFSAERPKGSFSTLEIQRTEQGDSAMYLCASTSAGASQETQYFGPGTRLLVL.

The rearrangement joins TRBV21-1 to TRBJ2-5; TRBD2 is taken as the D call from the table, unchecked against the DNA. TRBV21-1 is flagged as a pseudogene. CDR3 length: 16 amino acids. CDR3: CASSKKCRGQQETQYF. The CDR3 DNA sequence: TGTGCCAGCAGCAAAAAGTGTCGAGGGCAGCAAGAGACCCAGTACTTC.

This chain joins TRBV10-3 and TRBJ2-3, with 9 bases identical to TRBD2. The CDR3 runs to 14 residues. Germline values: CDR1 ENHRY, CDR2 SYGVKD. Trimming at V came to 6 bases and at J to 1 base, leaving 2 bases not matched to a gene. The CDR3 DNA is TGTGCCATCAGAGGCGGGGGGGGCACAGATACGCAGTATTTT. This encodes CAIRGGGGTDTQYF.

The V gene is TRBV10-3, the J gene TRBJ1-1, with D perhaps TRBD1 (5 bases). Germline CDR1 is ENHRY and CDR2 is SYGVKD. V was shortened by 4 bases and J by 1 base, with 10 bases between the two germline ends. The CDR3 extends over 14 amino acids. CDR3 sequence reads: CAISAGQGNTEAFF. The CDR3 DNA follows: TGTGCCATCAGTGCTGGTCAGGGGAACACTGAAGCTTTCTTT.

V gene TRBV20-1 combines with J gene TRBJ1-2; D not certain. The V end was cut by 0 bases, the J end by 10 bases, with 9 bases between. Germline CDR1 DFQATT, CDR2 SNEGSKA (reference sequence). The CDR3 covers 11 residues. The CDR3 DNA reads as TGCAGTGCTAGAGAAGTATTCTACTACACCTTC. Its protein is CSAREVFYYTF.

The chain couples TRBV2 to TRBJ2-7; TRBD2 agrees at 13 bases. Germline lookup yields CDR1 SNHLY and CDR2 FYNNEI. The CDR3 runs 15 residues. V gave up 5 bases and J gave up 9 bases; unmatched junction bases: 10. CDR3 nucleotides: TGTGCCAGCAGTAACACTGGACTAGCGGGGGTCGGGCAGTACTTC. This gives the protein CASSNTGLAGVGQYF.

The chain has TRBV23-1 and TRBJ1-1; D not certain. TRBV23-1 is designated an ORF whose function remains uncertain. The CDR3 has 17 amino acids. V was pared by 6 bases and J by 1 base, with 21 bases between. CDR3 bases: TGCGCCAGCAGCCCTAGCCCCATGACTTTATCGAACACTGAAGCTTTCTTT. Amino acids: CASSPSPMTLSNTEAFF.

In regard to this clone: The junction shows a germline mismatch at one end, possibly a read error. CDR3 in DNA: TGTGCCAGCTCACCACCGGGGGGGACTGAAAAGCTGTTTTTT. Its protein is CASSPPGGTEKLFF. The chain joins TRBV18 to TRBJ1-4, with D perhaps matching TRBD1 (5 bases). This CDR3 contains 14 residues. The V gene's germline CDR1 is KGHSH and CDR2 LQKENI.

The chain carries TRBV7-9 and TRBJ1-2, with D unresolved. Germline V lookup: CDR1 SEHNR, CDR2 FQNEAQ (reference sequence). The germline V and J ends were trimmed by 1 base and 8 bases, with 14 bases remaining between them. This CDR3 is built from 14 residues. This CDR3 is CASSLEITAEGYTF. The CDR3 region has the DNA TGTGCCAGCAGCTTAGAAATAACGGCGGAAGGCTACACCTTC.

The chain has TRBV5-6 and TRBJ2-3; D perhaps matches TRBD2 (7 bases). V gave up 4 bases and J gave up 2 bases, with 8 bases separating them. Germline V gives CDR1 SGHDT, CDR2 YYEEEE. The CDR3 sequence is 13 residues long. The CDR3 DNA reads as TGTGCCAGCAGCGGGGGGGCCACAGATACGCAGTATTTT. Amino acid sequence: CASSGGATDTQYF.

This clone was counted once. The chain couples TRBV30 to TRBJ2-3; D is perhaps TRBD2 (6 bases). CDR3 length equals 17 residues. Trimming took 5 bases from V and 0 from J, leaving 21 bases between them. CDR1 is GTSNPN, CDR2 SVGIG, per germline (reference sequence). The CDR3 is CAWDGPGGAGSTDTQYF. CDR3 in DNA: TGTGCCTGGGATGGTCCGGGCGGGGCGGGCAGCACAGATACGCAGTATTTT.

The V gene is TRBV30, the J gene TRBJ1-2, with 8 bases aligning to TRBD1. The V and J ends lost 2 bases and 6 bases, in that order; junction bases with no gene match: 8. The CDR3 totals 14 residues. Germline assignment: CDR1 GTSNPN and CDR2 SVGIG (reference sequence). As DNA, the CDR3 is TGTGCCTGGAGTCCCGGACAGGGATTAGATGGCTACACCTTC. This encodes CAWSPGQGLDGYTF.

The rearrangement links TRBV5-1 to TRBJ1-2; 7 nucleotides agree with TRBD1. With V trimmed by 4 bases and J by 2 bases, 8 bases remained unmatched. This CDR3 spans 15 amino acids. Per germline, CDR1 SGHRS and CDR2 YFSETQ. The CDR3 DNA reads as TGCGCCAGCAGCGGTTCGACAGGGACAAACTATGGCTACACCTTC. Residues: CASSGSTGTNYGYTF. The full variable domain, in which reference TRBV5-1 and TRBJ1-2 provide the parts outside the CDR3, is KAGVTQTPRYLIKTRGQQVTLSCSPISGHRSVSWYQQTPGQGLQFLFEYFSETQRNKGNFPGRFSGRQFSNSRSEMNVSTLELGDSALYLCASSGSTGTNYGYTFGSGTRLTVV.

The chain has TRBV5-1 and TRBJ2-7; no clear D gene. CDR1 SGHRS and CDR2 YFSETQ come from the germline V gene. V lost 4 bases and J lost 5, with 13 bases in between. The length of the CDR3 is 13 residues. CDR3 amino acids: CASSARPGDEQYF. The CDR3 DNA is TGCGCCAGCAGCGCGAGACCAGGCGACGAGCAGTACTTC.

The chain employs TRBV19 and TRBJ2-5; 8 bases align to TRBD2. Germline loops: CDR1 LNHDA, CDR2 SQIVND (reference sequence). V was clipped by 1 base and J by 1 base; unmatched bases: 5. The CDR3 is made up of 16 amino acids. The CDR3 here is CASSIGGGGTQETQYF. CDR3 coding DNA: TGTGCCAGTAGTATAGGTGGCGGGGGGACCCAAGAGACCCAGTACTTC.